The 11 T cell receptor beta chains listed next were all sequenced from one sample in a study of tumor-infiltrating lymphocytes in primary liver carcinoma. Researchers drew blood RNA from unsorted whole blood and extracted germline DNA as well. A constant-region primer primed TCR beta cDNA synthesis from about 550 ng of total RNA. Three nested multiplex PCR rounds, a slightly modified ARM-PCR method, built the TCR beta libraries. Primers for the first two PCR rounds were TRBV1-TRBV30 forward primers and a C-beta reverse primer (around 11 cycles per round). TCRdb ran MiXCR on the multiplex PCR reads and lists one entry per CDR3 protein. The sample consists of nearly 200,000 distinct CDR3 sequences, approximately 65% of them appearing once. The source material was peripheral blood. The receptors shown here come from a woman aged 60 to 75 with primary liver carcinoma and hepatitis B virus infection.

About this clonotype itself: Given the absence of the conserved phenylalanine or tryptophan at the CDR3 end, a read error is likely. In DNA, the CDR3 is TGTGCCAGCAGAGAAGACGGGACGATTAATCAGCCCCAGCATTCT. Its translation is CASREDGTINQPQHS. V usage is TRBV28 and J usage is TRBJ1-5, with D maybe TRBD1 (5 bases). The CDR3 extends over 15 amino acids. Germline V gene data show CDR1 as MDHEN and CDR2 as SYDVKM. The V end was cut by 6 bases, the J end by 4 bases, with 16 bases between.

Remarks on this clonotype: This CDR3 is missing its conserved last phenylalanine or tryptophan, likely due to a read error. J is TRBJ2-7 and V is TRBV6-1; D unresolved. There are 12 residues in the CDR3. CDR1 MNHNS and CDR2 SASEGT come from the germline V gene. The CDR3 bases are TGCGCCAGCTGCGAGAGCTCCTACGAGCAGTACTTA. This encodes CASCESSYEQYL.

This clonotype was detected only a few times. The chain combines TRBV30 with TRBJ2-1; TRBD2 matches 7 bases. The CDR3 is 14 residues long. Germline CDR1 reads GTSNPN; CDR2 reads SVGIG (reference sequence). V shed 0 bases, J shed 3 bases, and the junction held 2 bases outside the gene matches. The CDR3 protein is CAWSVGGSYNEQFF. CDR3 nucleotides: TGTGCCTGGAGTGTAGGCGGGAGCTACAATGAGCAGTTCTTC. Filled out from reference TRBV30 and TRBJ2-1, the complete variable domain reads SQTIHQWPATLVQPVGSPLSLECTVEGTSNPNLYWYRQAAGRGLQLLFYSVGIGQISSEVPQNLSASRPQDRQFILSSKKLLLSDSGFYLCAWSVGGSYNEQFFGPGTRLTVL.

This clonotype was detected a few times. Being one base from a much bigger clone, this may be a read error. This chain joins TRBV29-1 and TRBJ2-3; 7 nucleotides agree with TRBD2. V was clipped by 4 bases and J by 2 bases; unmatched bases: 6. Germline V gene lookup returns CDR1 SQVTM and CDR2 ANQGSEA. The CDR3 spans 14 residues. CDR3 sequence reads: CSVVAGATTDTQYF. The CDR3 region has the DNA TGCAGCGTTGTGGCGGGAGCTACCACAGATACGCAGTATTTT.

For this clonotype: Since a much larger clone is just one base distant, this may be a read error. The chain has TRBV6-6 and TRBJ2-7; D perhaps matches TRBD1 (6 bases). The V and J ends lost 4 bases and 4 bases respectively, with 14 bases between them. The CDR3 sequence is 14 residues long. The germline gives CDR1 MNHNY, CDR2 SVGAGI (reference sequence). The CDR3 coding sequence is TGTGCCAGCAGTTCCCGACAGGAATCGTACGAGCAGTACTTC. Its protein is CASSSRQESYEQYF.

Remarks on this clonotype: Germline and junction disagree at one end, which may indicate a read error. The gene calls are TRBV11-1 and TRBJ2-5; 8 bases agree with TRBD2. The CDR3 has 17 residues. Germline loops: CDR1 SGHAT, CDR2 FQDESV (reference sequence). This CDR3 reads CASSPLIPAGEQETQDF. The CDR3 DNA reads as TGTGCCAGCAGCCCTCTTATACCAGCGGGAGAACAAGAGACCCAGGACTTC.

This chain links TRBV11-2 with TRBJ2-2; TRBD2 might be the D (6 bases). Germline assignment: CDR1 SGHAT and CDR2 FQNNGV. Deletions cut 4 bases from V and 3 bases from J, with 18 bases between. CDR3 length: 17 residues. This chain's CDR3 is CASSYNRASVDTGELFF. The CDR3 DNA is TGTGCCAGCAGCTATAATAGGGCTAGCGTGGACACCGGGGAGCTGTTTTTT.

The chain has TRBV5-1 and TRBJ2-1; D is uncertain. V gave up 4 bases and J gave up 7 bases, with 9 bases separating them. CDR1 is SGHRS and CDR2 is YFSETQ in the germline V gene. This CDR3 has 12 residues. The chain's CDR3 is CASSPGQNEQFF. The CDR3 DNA reads TGCGCCAGCAGCCCCGGCCAAAATGAGCAGTTCTTC.

Details on this clonotype: Relative to the germline gene, one junction end is altered; a read error may explain this. The chain carries TRBV4-1 and TRBJ1-2; 9 bases map to TRBD1. CDR3 length: 15 amino acids. From germline, CDR1 is MGHRA and CDR2 YSYEKL. CDR3 nucleotide sequence: TGTGCCAGCGGCGAACAGGGGGCTTGTAACCATGGCTACACCTTC. It is translated as CASGEQGACNHGYTF.

The sample holds a few counts of this clonotype. Likely a read error: the CDR3 ends without its conserved phenylalanine or tryptophan. This chain connects TRBV6-1 to TRBJ2-3; maybe TRBD2 (6 bases). The CDR3 covers 15 residues. Germline loops: CDR1 MNHNS, CDR2 SASEGT. V lost 6 bases and J 1 base, leaving 14 bases between the germline ends. The CDR3 protein is CASSATSHGTDTQYS. The DNA of the CDR3 is TGTGCCAGCAGCGCAACTAGCCACGGCACAGATACGCAGTATTCT.

This clonotype appeared a single time. The gene calls are TRBV5-4 and TRBJ2-5, with D maybe TRBD2 (5 bases). CDR1 is SGHNT, CDR2 YYREEE, per germline (reference sequence). The CDR3 has 14 residues. V was clipped by 3 bases and J by 5 bases, with 14 bases between them. This CDR3 reads CASSSDSGSETQYF. The CDR3 DNA sequence: TGTGCCAGCAGCTCGGATTCGGGAAGCGAGACCCAGTACTTC.